This TCR beta chain appears in the sequencing data of a study of identical twins. V was clipped by 0 bases and J by 3 bases, with 6 bases between them. In germline, CDR1 is LNHNV, CDR2 YYDKDF (reference sequence). This CDR3 contains 13 residues. A universal primer site was incorporated via template switching, and the cDNA contained unique molecular identifiers. TCRdb ran MiXCR on the 5' RACE reads and lists one entry per CDR3 protein. The data show about 660,000 distinct CDR3 sequences, 8.6% seen once. Ten or more counts support this clonotype. Antigen specificity is unknown. Study-level results: For cord blood, abundant beta clonotypes had fewer insertions, unlike memory repertoires, which showed none. Findings came from cross-sectional statistics, without long-term follow-up of donors. Twins showed weaker excess sharing in their beta out-of-frame sequences.

Separately, the same data were catalogued under a study of yellow fever vaccine responses in identical twins.

This TCR derives from a woman younger than 35 in good health. This chain joins TRBV15 and TRBJ2-7, with unresolved D. Sequencing was performed on PBMCs. The CDR3 spells CATSRDLVYEQYF. The CDR3 region has the DNA TGTGCCACCAGCAGAGATCTGGTCTACGAGCAGTACTTC.